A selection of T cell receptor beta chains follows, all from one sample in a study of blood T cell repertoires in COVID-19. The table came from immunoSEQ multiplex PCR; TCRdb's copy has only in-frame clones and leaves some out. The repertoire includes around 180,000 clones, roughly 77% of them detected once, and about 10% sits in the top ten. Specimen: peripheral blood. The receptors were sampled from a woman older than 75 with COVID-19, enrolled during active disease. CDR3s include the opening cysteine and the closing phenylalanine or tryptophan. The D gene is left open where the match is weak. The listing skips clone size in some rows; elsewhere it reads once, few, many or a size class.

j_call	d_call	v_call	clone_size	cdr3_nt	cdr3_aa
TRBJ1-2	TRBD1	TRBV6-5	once	TGTGCCAGCAGGACCGACAGGGTGGGTTTGGATGGCTACACCTTC	CASRTDRVGLDGYTF
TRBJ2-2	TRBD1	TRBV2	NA	TGTGCCAGCAGTCGGACAGGGTCGTACACCGGGGAGCTGTTTTTT	CASSRTGSYTGELFF
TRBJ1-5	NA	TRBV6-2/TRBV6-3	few	TGTGCCAGCAGTTTTCGGAGCAATCAGCCCCAGCATTTT	CASSFRSNQPQHF
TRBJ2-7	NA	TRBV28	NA	TGTGCCAGCAGTTTATTGTTGCCTAGTCTTTCCTACGAGCAGTACTTC	CASSLLLPSLSYEQYF
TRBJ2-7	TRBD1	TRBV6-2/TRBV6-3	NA	TGTGCCAGCAGTTACTCGAGGTGGACAGGGGGCCCTCCGGGGCAGTACTTC	CASSYSRWTGGPPGQYF
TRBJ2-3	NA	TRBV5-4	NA	TGTGCCAGCAGCTTGGTTTGGGAGTCTAGCACAGATACGCAGTATTTT	CASSLVWESSTDTQYF
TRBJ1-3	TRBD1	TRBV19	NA	TGTGCCAGTACCCCAGGACAGGGACGCACCATATATTTT	CASTPGQGRTIYF
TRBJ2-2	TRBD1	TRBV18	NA	TGTGCCAGCTCACCACGACAGGGGGGCACCGGGGAGCTGTTTTTT	CASSPRQGGTGELFF
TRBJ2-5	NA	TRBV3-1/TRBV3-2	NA	TGTGCCAGCGGCCTCACCAGGGTTGAGGAGACCCAGTACTTC	CASGLTRVEETQYF
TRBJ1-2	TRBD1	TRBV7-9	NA	TGTGCCAGCAGCTCCTTCCGGGACAGGGTCAACACCTTC	CASSSFRDRVNTF
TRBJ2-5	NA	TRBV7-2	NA	TGTGCCAGCAGCTTAGACGGCGGGATGGGAGAGACCCAGTACTTC	CASSLDGGMGETQYF
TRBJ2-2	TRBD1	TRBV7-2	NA	TGTGCCAGCAGCTTAGTCATAGGGGGCAGGAGGAGCCGGGAGCTGTTTTTT	CASSLVIGGRRSRELFF
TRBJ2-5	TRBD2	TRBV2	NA	TGTGCCAGCAGCCCGGTAGGACTAGCGACAGAGACCCAGTACTTC	CASSPVGLATETQYF
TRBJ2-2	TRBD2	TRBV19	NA	TGTGCCAGTAGCAGCGGGAGTTTGACCGGGGAGCTGTTTTTT	CASSSGSLTGELFF
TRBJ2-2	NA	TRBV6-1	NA	TGTGCCAGCAGTGAAGTTCGGGTAAACACCGGGGAGCTGTTTTTT	CASSEVRVNTGELFF
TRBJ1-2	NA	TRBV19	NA	TGTGCCAGTAGAAATCCGGCGGGGAGCCATGATGGCTACACCTTC	CASRNPAGSHDGYTF
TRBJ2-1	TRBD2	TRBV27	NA	TGTGCCAGCAGTTTATTAACTAGCGGGGGGGCGAAGAACAATGAGCAGTTCTTC	CASSLLTSGGAKNNEQFF
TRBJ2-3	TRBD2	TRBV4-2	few	TGTGCCAGCAGCCAAGAAACCCTGTCCAGCGGGGGACAGTATTTT	CASSQETLSSGGQYF
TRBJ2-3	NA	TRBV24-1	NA	TGTGCCACCAGTGGGGCTAGCGCTTACACAGATACGCAGTATTTT	CATSGASAYTDTQYF
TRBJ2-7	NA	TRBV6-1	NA	TGTGCCAGCAGGGAAGGGGGGGGCCGCTCCTACGAGCAGTACTTC	CASREGGGRSYEQYF
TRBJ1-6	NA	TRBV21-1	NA	TGTGCCAGCAGCAAAGAAAGGGACAGCCAAAATTCACCCCTCCACTTT	CASSKERDSQNSPLHF
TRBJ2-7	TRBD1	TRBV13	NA	TGTGCCAGCAGCTTCCGGGGACAGGGGTCCTACGAGCAGTACTTC	CASSFRGQGSYEQYF
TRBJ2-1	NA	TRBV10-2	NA	TGCGCCAGCACCTTCCGGGACTACAATGAGCAGTTCTTC	CASTFRDYNEQFF
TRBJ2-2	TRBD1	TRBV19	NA	TGTGCCAGTAGTAAGACCTTGGGGACAGGGGAGACCGGGGAGCTGTTTTTT	CASSKTLGTGETGELFF
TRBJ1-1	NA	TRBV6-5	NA	TGTGCCAGTGACTTTGGCACTGAAGCTTTCTTT	CASDFGTEAFF
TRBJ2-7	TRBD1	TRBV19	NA	TGTGCCAGTAGTGTTACAGGGGACCCCGAGCAGTACTTC	CASSVTGDPEQYF
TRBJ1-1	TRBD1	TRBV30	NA	TGTGCCTGGAGTGCTCGGACAGGGGTTGAAGCTTTCTTT	CAWSARTGVEAFF
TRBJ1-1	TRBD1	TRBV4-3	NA	TGCGCCAGCAGCCAAGATTTTGGGACAGCGAACACTGAAGCTTTCTTT	CASSQDFGTANTEAFF
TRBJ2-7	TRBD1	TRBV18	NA	TGTGCCAGCTCACCAAGGGGGCACGATGGGGCCTACGAGCAGTACTTC	CASSPRGHDGAYEQYF
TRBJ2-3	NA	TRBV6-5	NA	TGTGCCAGCAGTCGTGACGGGAAGACACAGTATTTT	CASSRDGKTQYF
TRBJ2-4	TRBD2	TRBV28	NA	TGTGCCAGCAGTTTTAGCGGGGGGGCCCGAGGAAACATTCAGTACTTC	CASSFSGGARGNIQYF
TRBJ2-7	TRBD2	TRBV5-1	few	TGCGCCAGCAGCTTAGCGGGAGGGAGAGCGGAATACGAGCAGTACTTC	CASSLAGGRAEYEQYF
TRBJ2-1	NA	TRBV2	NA	TGTGCCAGCAAGCGAAGCCCGCCGGGAAAGTCTTACAATGAGCAGTTCTTC	CASKRSPPGKSYNEQFF
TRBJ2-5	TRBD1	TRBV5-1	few	TGCGCCAGCAGCGCGGGACAGGGATCGGTGTACCGGGAGACCCAGTACTTC	CASSAGQGSVYRETQYF
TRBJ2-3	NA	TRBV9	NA	TGTGCCAGCAGCGTAGTAGCGGCTAGCACAGATACGCAGTATTTT	CASSVVAASTDTQYF
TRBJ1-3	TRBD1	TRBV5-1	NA	TGCGCCAGCAGCTTGGCAGCGGACAGGGCTGGAAACACCATATATTTT	CASSLAADRAGNTIYF
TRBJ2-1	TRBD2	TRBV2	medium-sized	TGTGCCAGCAGGCAGGGACTAGCGGGAGGTATAAATGAGCAGTTCTTC	CASRQGLAGGINEQFF
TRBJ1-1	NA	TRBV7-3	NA	TGTGCCAGCAGCCAAAACCCGGGGTACACTGAAGCTTTCTTT	CASSQNPGYTEAFF
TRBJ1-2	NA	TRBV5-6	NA	TGTGCCAGCAGCTCAGGTCGTGGTGGCTACACCTTC	CASSSGRGGYTF
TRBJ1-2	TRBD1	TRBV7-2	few	TGTGCCAGCAGCCTACCGACAGGGGCCAACTATGGCTACACCTTC	CASSLPTGANYGYTF
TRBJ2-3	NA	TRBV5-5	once	TGTGCCAGCAGCTTGGCCGGGTCACCGAGCACAGATACGCAGTATTTT	CASSLAGSPSTDTQYF
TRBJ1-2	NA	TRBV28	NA	TGTGCCAGCAGTTTAGGCCTGGGCCACTATGGCTACACCTTC	CASSLGLGHYGYTF
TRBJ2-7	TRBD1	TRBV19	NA	TGTGCCAGTAGTATGGGACAGGGCCCCTACGAGCAGTACTTC	CASSMGQGPYEQYF
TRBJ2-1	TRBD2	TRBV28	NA	TGTGCCAGCAGTTCCCCTAGCGGGAGTGGTGATGAGCAGTTCTTC	CASSSPSGSGDEQFF
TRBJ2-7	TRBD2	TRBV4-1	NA	TGCGCCAGCAGCCAACCGGGGGGGCCCCCATACGAGCAGTACTTC	CASSQPGGPPYEQYF
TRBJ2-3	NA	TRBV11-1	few	TGTGCCAGCAGCCCTGGCCGCGGTACAGATACGCAGTATTTT	CASSPGRGTDTQYF
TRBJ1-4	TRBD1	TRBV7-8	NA	TGTGCCAGCAGCCGAGTCCCGGGACAGGGTGTCGGTTTTGATGAAAAACTGTTTTTT	CASSRVPGQGVGFDEKLFF
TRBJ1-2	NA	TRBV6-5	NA	TGTGCCAGCAGTTCAGAAGTGGCTTATGGCTACACCTTC	CASSSEVAYGYTF